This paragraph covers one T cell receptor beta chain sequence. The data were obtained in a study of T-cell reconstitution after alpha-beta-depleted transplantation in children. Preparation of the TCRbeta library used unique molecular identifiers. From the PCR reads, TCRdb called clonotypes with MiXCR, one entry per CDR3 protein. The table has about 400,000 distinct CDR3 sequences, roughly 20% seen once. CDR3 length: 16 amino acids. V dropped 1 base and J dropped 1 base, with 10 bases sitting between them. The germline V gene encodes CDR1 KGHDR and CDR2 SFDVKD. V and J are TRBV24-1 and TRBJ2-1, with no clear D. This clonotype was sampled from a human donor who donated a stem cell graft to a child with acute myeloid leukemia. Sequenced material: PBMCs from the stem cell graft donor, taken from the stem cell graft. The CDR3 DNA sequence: TGTGCCACCAGTGATTTAGGGCTGGGTTCCTACAATGAGCAGTTCTTC. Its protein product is CATSDLGLGSYNEQFF.